This passage covers 10 T cell receptor beta chains from one sample sequenced in a study of cytomegalovirus exposure and HLA in healthy donors. The PCR ran on 60 Vbeta and 13 Jbeta primers. Sequenced by immunoSEQ multiplex PCR; TCRdb stores in-frame clones only, minus some. The data hold 130,000 or so clones, with more than 75% observed a single time. Sequencing was performed on PBMCs. The receptors derive from a man younger than 30 in good health and CMV-seropositive.

This chain uses TRBV19 with TRBJ1-5; 11 nucleotides agree with TRBD1. Losses at the gene ends were 2 bases for V and 7 bases for J; bases not matched to a gene: 10. Germline-derived CDR1 and CDR2 are LNHDA and SQIVND (reference sequence). This CDR3 contains 17 residues. DNA for the CDR3: TGTGCCAGTAGTATACAAGGACAGGGGGCGCCTTCCCAGCCCCAGCATTTT. Its protein is CASSIQGQGAPSQPQHF.

V usage is TRBV5-6 and J usage is TRBJ1-3; D call uncertain. The V end lost 2 bases, the J end lost 0 bases, and 9 bases lay between the germline ends. The V gene's germline CDR1 is SGHDT and CDR2 YYEEEE. The CDR3 is 15 amino acids. CDR3 DNA: TGTGCCAGCAGCTTAGGACTTAACTCTGGAAACACCATATATTTT. It encodes CASSLGLNSGNTIYF.

The CDR3 nucleotides read TGTGCCAGCAGTCCTCCAGGACAGGCTCGAAATGAAAAACTGTTTTTT. This encodes CASSPPGQARNEKLFF. This chain links TRBV6-7 with TRBJ1-4; TRBD1 aligns across 7 bases. TRBV6-7 is marked as an open reading frame, function uncertain. V lost 5 bases to trimming and J lost 5 bases; unmatched junction nucleotides: 11. The CDR3 sequence is 16 residues long.

This chain connects TRBV29-1 to TRBJ2-4; 9 positions agree with TRBD1. Germline CDR1 reads SQVTM; CDR2 reads ANQGSEA. The CDR3 length is 15 residues. Trimming at V came to 3 bases and at J to 0 bases, leaving 3 bases not matched to a gene. CDR3 region: CSVEGQGQAKNIQYF. CDR3 bases: TGCAGCGTTGAGGGACAGGGTCAAGCCAAAAACATTCAGTACTTC.

This clone was observed a single time. The J gene is TRBJ2-3, the V gene TRBV27; D may be TRBD2 (6 bases). The CDR3 sequence is 14 residues long. Looked up from germline, CDR1 is MNHEY and CDR2 is SMNVEV (reference sequence). V lost 11 bases, J lost 2 bases, and 17 bases lay in between. CDR3 sequence: CAARVSGPTDTQYF. In DNA form, the CDR3 reads TGTGCCGCAAGAGTGAGCGGGCCCACAGATACGCAGTATTTT.

V is TRBV28 and J is TRBJ1-3; D not resolved. Germline V gene lookup returns CDR1 MDHEN and CDR2 SYDVKM. CDR3 size: 15 residues. V shed 2 bases and J shed 0 bases, with 8 bases lying between them. CDR3 nucleotide sequence: TGTGCCAGCAGTTTAGGCGGAAACTCTGGAAACACCATATATTTT. As protein: CASSLGGNSGNTIYF.

This chain's CDR3 is CASSGFETSLRTSTDTQYF. DNA for the CDR3: TGTGCCAGCAGTGGATTCGAGACTAGCCTACGTACCAGCACAGATACGCAGTATTTT. The V gene is TRBV2, the J gene TRBJ2-3, with 7 bases fitting TRBD2. Germline V gene sequence: CDR1 SNHLY, CDR2 FYNNEI. This CDR3 is 19 amino acids long. The trim removed 4 bases at V and 0 bases at J, leaving 16 bases unmatched.

The chain uses TRBV19 and TRBJ1-5; no clear D gene. V was pared by 0 bases and J by 0 bases, with 6 bases between. In germline, CDR1 is LNHDA, CDR2 SQIVND (reference sequence). The CDR3 contains 15 residues. DNA for the CDR3: TGTGCCAGTAGTATAGACGGGGATAGCAATCAGCCCCAGCATTTT. This encodes CASSIDGDSNQPQHF.

This chain links TRBV10-1 with TRBJ2-7; weak D call: TRBD1 (6 bases). V lost 2 bases and J lost 1, with 12 bases in between. The CDR3 consists of 15 residues. The germline V gene has CDR1 WNHNN and CDR2 SYGVQD (reference sequence). The CDR3 coding sequence is TGCGCCAGCAGTGAGGGGCCAGGGGATTCCTACGAGCAGTACTTC. Encoded protein: CASSEGPGDSYEQYF.

The chain is built from TRBV2 and TRBJ2-7; no reliable D call. V dropped 8 bases and J dropped 0 bases, with 11 bases sitting between them. This CDR3 contains 13 residues. Germline CDR1 SNHLY, CDR2 FYNNEI. The chain's CDR3 is CASGGETSYEQYF. The CDR3 coding sequence is TGTGCCAGCGGCGGCGAAACCTCCTACGAGCAGTACTTC.